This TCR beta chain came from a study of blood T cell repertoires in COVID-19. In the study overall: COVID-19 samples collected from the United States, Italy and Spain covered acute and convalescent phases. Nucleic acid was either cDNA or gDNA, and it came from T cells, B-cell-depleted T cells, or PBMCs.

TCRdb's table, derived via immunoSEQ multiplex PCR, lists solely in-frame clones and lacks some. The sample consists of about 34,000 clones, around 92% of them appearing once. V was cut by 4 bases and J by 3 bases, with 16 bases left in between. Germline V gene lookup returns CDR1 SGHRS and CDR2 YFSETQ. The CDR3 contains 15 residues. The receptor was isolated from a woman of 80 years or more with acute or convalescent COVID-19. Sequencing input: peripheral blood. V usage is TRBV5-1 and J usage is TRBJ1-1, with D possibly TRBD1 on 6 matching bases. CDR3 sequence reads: CASSAATGGDTEAFF. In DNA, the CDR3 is TGCGCCAGCAGCGCGGCGACAGGTGGAGACACTGAAGCTTTCTTT.